The 18 T cell receptor beta chains listed next were all sequenced from one sample in a study of cytomegalovirus exposure and HLA in healthy donors. The PCR employed 60 Vbeta primers together with 13 Jbeta primers. The protocol was immunoSEQ multiplex PCR, while the TCRdb copy is restricted to in-frame clones and leaves out a portion. The sample includes about 43,000 clones, about 60% of them seen just once. The sequenced sample consisted of PBMCs. Receptor source: a human donor in good health.

The chain employs TRBV2 and TRBJ1-1; D may be TRBD1 (6 bases). From germline, CDR1 is SNHLY and CDR2 FYNNEI. Trimming stripped 4 bases from V and 4 bases from J, with 13 bases between. The CDR3 totals 14 residues. The CDR3 nucleotides read TGTGCCAGCAGTGTAACAGGGCTGGGCACTGAAGCTTTCTTT. This translates into CASSVTGLGTEAFF.

The J gene is TRBJ2-3, the V gene TRBV28; 9 bases align to TRBD1. The germline V gene encodes CDR1 MDHEN and CDR2 SYDVKM. V shed 6 bases and J 1 base; nucleotides not matched to a gene: 11. This CDR3 contains 17 residues. The chain's CDR3 is CASSSAGQGRGTDTQYF. CDR3 sequence (DNA): TGTGCCAGCAGCAGCGCGGGACAGGGTCGGGGCACAGATACGCAGTATTTT.

This clone was observed a handful of times. The J gene is TRBJ2-1, the V gene TRBV5-4; TRBD2 agrees at 10 bases. There are 16 residues in the CDR3. The junction had 4 bases not matched to a gene; V was cut back by 4 bases and J by 0 bases. Germline CDR1 SGHNT, CDR2 YYREEE (reference sequence). The CDR3 protein is CASSGSGGASYNEQFF. The CDR3 coding sequence is TGTGCCAGCAGCGGAAGCGGGGGGGCCTCCTACAATGAGCAGTTCTTC.

This rearrangement joins TRBV2 to TRBJ1-2; no reliable D call. Germline V lookup: CDR1 SNHLY, CDR2 FYNNEI. V lost 3 bases to trimming and J lost 4 bases, with 9 bases between them. The length of the CDR3 is 13 residues. The CDR3 DNA is TGTGCCAGCAGTGATACGGCAGGCTATGGCTACACCTTC. As protein: CASSDTAGYGYTF.

V and J are TRBV30 and TRBJ1-2, with D unclear. Germline CDR1 and CDR2: GTSNPN and SVGIG (reference sequence). Trimming stripped 2 bases from V and 2 bases from J, with 9 bases between. The CDR3 has 13 amino acids. The CDR3: CAWSRQSNYGYTF. CDR3 DNA sequence: TGTGCCTGGAGTCGCCAGTCCAACTATGGCTACACCTTC.

In this sample, this clone turned up a few times. The DNA for the CDR3 is TGTGCCAGCAGCTTATCACCGGGGACTACTGGCACCGGGGAGCTGTTTTTT. It specifies CASSLSPGTTGTGELFF. This rearrangement joins TRBV7-6 to TRBJ2-2; 7 positions agree with TRBD2. CDR3 length: 17 amino acids. Germline assignment: CDR1 SGHVS and CDR2 FNYEAQ. J was trimmed by 4 bases and V by 2 bases; bases with no gene match: 10.

This clone was seen only a few times. The rearrangement links TRBV19 to TRBJ1-2, with D maybe TRBD1 (5 bases). Germline values: CDR1 LNHDA, CDR2 SQIVND (reference sequence). Trimming took 4 bases from V and 6 from J, leaving 18 bases between them. The CDR3 is 15 residues long. The CDR3 loop reads CASSTPLEGTHGYTF. In DNA form, the CDR3 reads TGTGCCAGTAGTACTCCCTTGGAGGGGACGCATGGCTACACCTTC. The full variable domain, in which reference TRBV19 and TRBJ1-2 provide the parts outside the CDR3, is DGGITQSPKYLFRKEGQNVTLSCEQNLNHDAMYWYRQDPGQGLRLIYYSQIVNDFQKGDIAEGYSVSREKKESFPLTVTSAQKNPTAFYLCASSTPLEGTHGYTFGSGTRLTVV.

V usage is TRBV5-1 and J usage is TRBJ2-2; 15 bases are a match to TRBD2. With V trimmed by 3 bases and J by 6 bases, 3 bases remained unmatched. The CDR3 contains 16 residues. Germline loops: CDR1 SGHRS, CDR2 YFSETQ. In DNA form, the CDR3 reads TGCGCCAGCAGCTGGACTAGCGGGGGGGCATCCGGGGAGCTGTTTTTT. Its translation: CASSWTSGGASGELFF.

CDR3 residues: CASSLVRGRSPPFF. The CDR3 DNA reads as TGCGCCAGCAGCCTCGTGCGGGGGCGTTCACCCCCGTTCTTC. This chain connects TRBV4-3 to TRBJ2-1, with D possibly TRBD2 on 7 matching bases. Trimming took off 4 bases at V and 15 bases at J, with 22 bases between the two ends. CDR3 length equals 14 residues. Germline values: CDR1 LGHNA, CDR2 YSLEER.

The rearrangement links TRBV4-1 to TRBJ2-1, with D possibly matching TRBD2 (5 bases). CDR3 length: 20 residues. The germline V gene encodes CDR1 MGHRA and CDR2 YSYEKL. Between the trimmed V and J ends, which lost 0 bases and 7 bases, there was a span of 28 bases. The CDR3 coding sequence is TGCGCCAGCAGCCAAGATCCAGGCGAAGCGACCTATACTAGGTTGAATGAGCAGTTCTTC. Encoded protein: CASSQDPGEATYTRLNEQFF.

This clone was picked up a small number of times. V usage is TRBV14 and J usage is TRBJ1-2; unclear D gene. The CDR3 totals 11 residues. Trimming took off 11 bases at V and 3 bases at J, with 10 bases between the two ends. Germline CDR1 is SGHDN and CDR2 is FVKESK. CDR3: CAVFQDYGYTF. CDR3 DNA: TGTGCCGTCTTTCAGGACTATGGCTACACCTTC.

The chain employs TRBV19 and TRBJ1-1; D gene uncertain. Trimming removed 10 bases at V and 1 base at J, with 7 bases between. Germline V gene sequence: CDR1 LNHDA, CDR2 SQIVND (reference sequence). The CDR3 consists of 11 residues. The CDR3 protein is CAIAGNTEAFF. DNA for the CDR3: TGTGCCATCGCGGGGAACACTGAAGCTTTCTTT.

The chain combines TRBV9 with TRBJ2-7; 10 positions match TRBD1. Trimming removed 3 bases from V and 3 bases from J; junction bases left unmatched: 6. CDR1 and CDR2 (germline): SGDLS, YYNGEE. The CDR3 sequence is 15 residues long. The DNA of the CDR3 is TGTGCCAGCAGCGCGAGGGACAGGGGTTTCTACGAGCAGTACTTC. Amino acids: CASSARDRGFYEQYF.

This clone was counted only a few times. The rearrangement links TRBV4-3 to TRBJ2-4; 9 nucleotides match TRBD1. V lost 4 bases, J lost 9 bases, and 10 bases stayed unmatched. This CDR3 is built from 15 residues. CDR1 is LGHNA and CDR2 is YSLEER in the germline V gene. Here the CDR3 reads CASSPAGQGRVIQYF. The CDR3 DNA follows: TGCGCCAGCAGCCCAGCGGGACAGGGCCGCGTCATTCAGTACTTC.

This clone appeared once. V is TRBV5-1 and J is TRBJ2-3, with D hard to call. Per the germline V gene, CDR1 is SGHRS and CDR2 is YFSETQ. The CDR3 extends over 11 amino acids. The V end was cut by 6 bases, the J end by 2 bases, with 4 bases between. CDR3 coding DNA: TGCGCCAGCAAAGCCACAGATACGCAGTATTTT. As protein: CASKATDTQYF. Full variable domain (remainder filled in from reference TRBV5-1 and TRBJ2-3): KAGVTQTPRYLIKTRGQQVTLSCSPISGHRSVSWYQQTPGQGLQFLFEYFSETQRNKGNFPGRFSGRQFSNSRSEMNVSTLELGDSALYLCASKATDTQYFGPGTRLTVL.

This clone was seen only a few times. V usage is TRBV5-4 and J usage is TRBJ1-2; unclear D gene. This CDR3 contains 14 residues. The V and J ends lost 3 bases and 2 bases respectively, with 11 bases between them. CDR1 and CDR2 (germline): SGHNT, YYREEE (reference sequence). The CDR3 loop is CASSWIGGNYGYTF. DNA of the CDR3: TGTGCCAGCAGCTGGATCGGAGGGAACTATGGCTACACCTTC. Drawing the rest from reference TRBV5-4 and TRBJ1-2, the complete variable domain is ETGVTQSPTHLIKTRGQQVTLRCSSQSGHNTVSWYQQALGQGPQFIFQYYREEENGRGNFPPRFSGLQFPNYSSELNVNALELDDSALYLCASSWIGGNYGYTFGSGTRLTVV.

V usage is TRBV6-5 and J usage is TRBJ2-3; D is perhaps TRBD1 (5 bases). V dropped 0 bases and J dropped 4 bases, with 14 bases sitting between them. This CDR3 spans 16 amino acids. The germline V gene has CDR1 MNHEY and CDR2 SVGAGI. CDR3: CASSYSTAFGPDTQYF. The CDR3 DNA follows: TGTGCCAGCAGTTACTCGACAGCCTTCGGTCCAGATACGCAGTATTTT.

The J gene is TRBJ2-1, the V gene TRBV5-8; a possible D gene is TRBD2 (5 bases). V dropped 3 bases and J dropped 4 bases, with 8 bases sitting between them. The length of the CDR3 is 13 residues. Germline V gene data show CDR1 as SGHTS and CDR2 as YDEGEE. The CDR3 here is CASSWEPYNEQFF. CDR3 sequence (DNA): TGTGCCAGCAGCTGGGAGCCGTACAATGAGCAGTTCTTC.